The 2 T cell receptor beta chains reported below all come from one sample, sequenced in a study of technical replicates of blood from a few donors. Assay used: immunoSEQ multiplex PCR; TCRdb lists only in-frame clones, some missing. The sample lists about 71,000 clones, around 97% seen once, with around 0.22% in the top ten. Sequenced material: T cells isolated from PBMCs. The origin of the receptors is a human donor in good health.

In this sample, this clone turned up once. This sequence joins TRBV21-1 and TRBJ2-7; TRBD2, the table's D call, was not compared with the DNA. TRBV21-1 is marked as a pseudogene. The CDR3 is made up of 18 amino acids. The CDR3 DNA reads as TGTGCCAGCAGGAAACTGTCGGGGACCGGGACTAGTCGCCCCGAGCAGTACTTC. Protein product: CASRKLSGTGTSRPEQYF.

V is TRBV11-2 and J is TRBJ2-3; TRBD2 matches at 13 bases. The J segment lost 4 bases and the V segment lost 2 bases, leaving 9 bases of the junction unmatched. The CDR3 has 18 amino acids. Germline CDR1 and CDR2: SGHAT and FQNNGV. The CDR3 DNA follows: TGTGCCAGCAGCTTATTATCTCGCGGACTAGCGGGAGCAGATACGCAGTATTTT. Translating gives CASSLLSRGLAGADTQYF.